This T cell receptor beta chain originates from a study of blood T cell repertoires in COVID-19. The table came from immunoSEQ multiplex PCR; TCRdb's copy has only in-frame clones and leaves some out. In the table there are hundreds of thousands of clones, about 83% of which are singletons. The CDR3 spans 17 residues. Looked up from germline, CDR1 is LGHNA and CDR2 is YNFKEQ. V lost 3 bases and J lost 0, with 15 bases in between. The receptor comes from a woman in her 50s who had recovered from COVID-19. The sample consisted of PBMCs or T cells enriched from blood (not recorded which). The V gene is TRBV4-2, the J gene TRBJ2-4; D not certain. CDR3 residues: CASSQRDSTIAKNIQYF. The CDR3, as DNA: TGTGCCAGCAGCCAGAGAGATAGCACCATAGCCAAAAACATTCAGTACTTC.